This T cell receptor beta chain was captured in a study of CD8 T cells in ankylosing spondylitis. Germline V gene sequence: CDR1 SGHRS, CDR2 YFSETQ. V shed 0 bases and J 4 bases; nucleotides not matched to a gene: 4. This CDR3 spans 16 amino acids. This clonotype was observed at least ten times. In making TCR beta libraries, quantitative 5'-RACE with molecular barcodes was used. A single record per CDR3 protein comes from TCRdb applying MiXCR to the 5' RACE reads. The sample records 350,000 or so distinct CDR3 sequences, roughly 14% being singletons. Sequenced sample: blood, either unsorted or a sorted T cell fraction (not recorded which). The sequence came from a male donor with ankylosing spondylitis or in good health (not recorded which). This chain uses TRBV5-1 with TRBJ2-2; 9 bases line up with TRBD2. In DNA form, the CDR3 reads TGCGCCAGCAGCTTGGACGCAGCGGGGGGCACCGGGGAGCTGTTTTTT. Amino acid sequence: CASSLDAAGGTGELFF.